These T cell receptor beta chains were read from a single sample in a study of T cell therapy after organ transplantation. Sequencing used immunoSEQ multiplex PCR; TCRdb keeps in-frame clones, though not all of them. The sample lists some 1,000 clones, about 70% seen once, with roughly two fifths in the top ten. These receptors are not linked to any known antigen. Sample: CD8+ T cells from blood, taken before autologous CMV-specific T cell therapy. These receptors were collected from a human patient who had received a solid organ transplant and had CMV disease. CDR3s include the opening cysteine and the closing phenylalanine or tryptophan. Fields, in order: V gene, clone size, CDR3 length, J gene, CDR3 protein. Rows give clone size only sometimes, using once, few, many, or a class for an expanded clone.

>TRBV11-2|NA|12|TRBJ2-3
CASSLRTDTQYF
>TRBV7-2|NA|12|TRBJ1-2
CASSPRSHGYTF
>TRBV27|NA|14|TRBJ2-1
CASSPATGYNEQFF
>TRBV27|hyperexpanded|13|TRBJ1-3
CASSLRSGNTIYF
>TRBV5-8|NA|15|TRBJ1-1
CASSWSGMSGTEAFF
>TRBV28|NA|15|TRBJ2-1
CASSRRAGVYNEQFF
>TRBV28|NA|15|TRBJ1-4
CASSPGTGYNEKLFF
>TRBV19|NA|17|TRBJ1-2
CASSRYGGRELFYGYTF
>TRBV28|NA|16|TRBJ2-6
CASSRTAVWGANVLTF
>TRBV27|large|11|TRBJ2-7
CASSFGGEQYF
>TRBV6-5|large|13|TRBJ2-6
CASSYSNTNWLTF
>TRBV29-1|NA|12|TRBJ2-7
CSVVWGPYEQYF